The 12 T cell receptor beta chains in this list originate from one sample, sequenced in a study of blood T cell repertoires in COVID-19. Sequencing used immunoSEQ multiplex PCR; TCRdb keeps in-frame clones, though not all of them. This table holds some 190,000 clones, more than 85% found once. The sample comprised peripheral blood. The receptor source for this set is a man aged 25 to 40 with acute or convalescent COVID-19.

The chain links TRBV9 to TRBJ1-2, with D tentatively TRBD1 (6 bases). The CDR3 runs to 14 residues. Trimming took off 0 bases at V and 3 bases at J, with 9 bases between the two ends. Germline values: CDR1 SGDLS, CDR2 YYNGEE. This CDR3 reads CASSVGPGDYGYTF. DNA of the CDR3: TGTGCCAGCAGCGTAGGGCCAGGGGACTATGGCTACACCTTC.

The CDR3 loop is CASSSRLAAGGDEQFF. CDR3 bases: TGTGCCAGCAGCTCCAGACTAGCGGCGGGGGGCGATGAGCAGTTCTTC. J is TRBJ2-1 and V is TRBV7-2; 9 nucleotides align to TRBD2. CDR3 length: 16 amino acids. With 4 bases clipped from V and 8 bases from J, the junction kept 12 bases outside the gene matches. CDR1 SGHTA and CDR2 FQGNSA come from the germline V gene.

This chain uses TRBV5-4 with TRBJ1-3; D may be TRBD1 (5 bases). CDR1 and CDR2 (germline): SGHNT, YYREEE (reference sequence). The V end was cut by 4 bases, the J end by 5 bases, with 7 bases between. This CDR3 spans 12 amino acids. As DNA, the CDR3 is TGTGCCAGCAGCACGGACAGAAACACCATATATTTT. Translating gives CASSTDRNTIYF.

V gene TRBV9 combines with J gene TRBJ2-1; 10 bases are shared with TRBD2. Germline V gives CDR1 SGDLS, CDR2 YYNGEE. The junction had 3 bases not matched to a gene; V was cut back by 7 bases and J by 5 bases. There are 13 residues in the CDR3. The DNA of the CDR3 is TGTGCCAGCCGAGCGGGGGGGAACAATGAGCAGTTCTTC. Its protein product is CASRAGGNNEQFF.

This chain connects TRBV9 to TRBJ2-2; 10 bases align to TRBD2. The junction had 7 bases not matched to a gene; V was cut back by 0 bases and J by 8 bases. The CDR3 is made up of 16 amino acids. Looked up from germline, CDR1 is SGDLS and CDR2 is YYNGEE. In nucleotides, the CDR3 is TGTGCCAGCAGCGTAGCGCCTAGCGGGGGTGCGGGGGAGCTGTTTTTT. Its protein is CASSVAPSGGAGELFF.

The chain carries TRBV5-8 and TRBJ2-3, with 10 nucleotides matching TRBD2. Germline V gene data show CDR1 as SGHTS and CDR2 as YDEGEE. The V and J ends lost 2 bases and 6 bases, in that order; junction bases with no gene match: 3. The CDR3 has 14 amino acids. CDR3 nucleotide sequence: TGTGCCAGCAGCTTAGGGACTAGCGTGGATACGCAGTATTTT. The encoded protein is CASSLGTSVDTQYF.

This chain joins TRBV28 and TRBJ2-7; no definite D call. Germline lookup yields CDR1 MDHEN and CDR2 SYDVKM. Trimming left V 3 bases short and J 5 bases short, with 17 bases between. The CDR3 loop spans 15 amino acids. The DNA for the CDR3 is TGTGCCAGCAGTTTTCTCCGATCAGATGAGGACGAGCAGTACTTC. Residues: CASSFLRSDEDEQYF.

This chain links TRBV7-3 with TRBJ2-7, with D possibly TRBD2 on 6 matching bases. Germline V gives CDR1 SGHTA, CDR2 FQGTGA. Trimming stripped 3 bases from V and 2 bases from J, with 8 bases between. The CDR3 runs 13 residues. This chain's CDR3 is CASSFAGTYEQYF. In nucleotides, the CDR3 is TGTGCCAGCAGCTTCGCGGGGACCTACGAGCAGTACTTC.

The genes are TRBV5-5 and TRBJ2-5; 7 nucleotides agree with TRBD1. Germline V lookup: CDR1 SGHKS, CDR2 YYEKEE (reference sequence). V trimming: 0 bases; J trimming: 5 bases; junction bases outside the gene matches: 7. The CDR3 runs to 15 residues. The CDR3 nucleotides are TGTGCCAGCAGCTTGGCTGACAGGGTTTTGGAGACCCAGTACTTC. Its protein is CASSLADRVLETQYF.

The chain employs TRBV19 and TRBJ1-2; D gene ambiguous. Trimming removed 2 bases from V and 4 bases from J, with 8 bases in between. The V gene's germline CDR1 is LNHDA and CDR2 SQIVND (reference sequence). The CDR3 is made up of 13 amino acids. CDR3 nucleotide sequence: TGTGCCAGTAGTATACGCGTCTTCTATGGCTACACCTTC. Protein sequence: CASSIRVFYGYTF. The full variable domain, its missing parts supplied by reference TRBV19 and TRBJ1-2, is DGGITQSPKYLFRKEGQNVTLSCEQNLNHDAMYWYRQDPGQGLRLIYYSQIVNDFQKGDIAEGYSVSREKKESFPLTVTSAQKNPTAFYLCASSIRVFYGYTFGSGTRLTVV.

V is TRBV27 and J is TRBJ2-3, with TRBD2 as a possible D gene (5 bases). V was clipped by 5 bases and J by 0 bases, with 15 bases between them. Germline V CDR1 and CDR2: MNHEY, SMNVEV (reference sequence). The CDR3 runs to 16 residues. Here the CDR3 reads CASSKGVHTSTDTQYF. For the CDR3, the DNA is TGTGCCAGCAGTAAGGGAGTTCACACTAGCACAGATACGCAGTATTTT.

The chain employs TRBV7-2 and TRBJ2-7, with a possible D match to TRBD2 (6 bases). Germline V gives CDR1 SGHTA, CDR2 FQGNSA. CDR3 length equals 15 residues. Trimming left V 5 bases short and J 6 bases short, with 20 bases between. The CDR3 DNA follows: TGTGCCAGCAGCACTTGGGAACTAGCCGGGATCGAGCAGTACTTC. It is translated as CASSTWELAGIEQYF.